These 24 T cell receptor beta chains were sequenced from one sample in a study of technical replicates of blood from four donors. The assay was immunoSEQ multiplex PCR, and TCRdb's table has in-frame clones only and misses some. The sample has 75,000 to 95,000 clones, about 95% seen once; the top ten hold 0.25% to 0.3%. Sequencing used T cells isolated from PBMCs. These receptors came from a human donor in good health.

The chain carries TRBV28 and TRBJ2-5, with TRBD2 matching 10 bases. The CDR3 is made up of 15 amino acids. Germline V lookup: CDR1 MDHEN, CDR2 SYDVKM. The junction had 6 bases not matched to a gene; V was cut back by 4 bases and J by 4 bases. CDR3 residues: CASSWGIAGGETQYF. DNA of the CDR3: TGTGCCAGCAGTTGGGGGATAGCGGGAGGAGAGACCCAGTACTTC. The full variable domain, rest sourced from reference TRBV28 and TRBJ2-5, is DVKVTQSSRYLVKRTGEKVFLECVQDMDHENMFWYRQDPGLGLRLIYFSYDVKMKEKGDIPEGYSVSREKKERFSLILESASTNQTSMYLCASSWGIAGGETQYFGPGTRLLVL.

This chain uses TRBV28 with TRBJ1-2; 7 nucleotides align to TRBD1. This CDR3 is built from 15 residues. V lost 3 bases and J lost 4; bases outside the gene matches: 8. CDR1 is MDHEN, CDR2 SYDVKM, per germline. This CDR3 is CASSFDIDRAYGYTF. In DNA form, the CDR3 reads TGTGCCAGCAGTTTCGATATCGACAGGGCCTATGGCTACACCTTC.

The chain employs TRBV6-5 and TRBJ1-4, with 12 bases lining up with TRBD1. The CDR3 spans 15 residues. The ends lost 0 bases at V and 8 bases at J; junction bases unmatched: 1. Per the germline V gene, CDR1 is MNHEY and CDR2 is SVGAGI. DNA of the CDR3: TGTGCCAGCAGTTACTCCGGGACAGGGGGCGAAAAACTGTTTTTT. This encodes CASSYSGTGGEKLFF.

V gene TRBV10-1 combines with J gene TRBJ2-2; a weak D match, TRBD2 (5 bases). Germline V gene sequence: CDR1 WNHNN, CDR2 SYGVQD (reference sequence). The length of the CDR3 is 14 residues. The V end lost 10 bases, the J end lost 5 bases, and 17 bases lay between the germline ends. CDR3 sequence reads: CATRPSRGTGELFF. For the CDR3, the DNA is TGCGCCACGCGACCCTCACGGGGTACCGGGGAGCTGTTTTTT.

The chain joins TRBV14 to TRBJ2-3; D call uncertain. This CDR3 contains 15 residues. Germline V CDR1 and CDR2: SGHDN, FVKESK. Trimming left V 1 base short and J 0 bases short, with 8 bases between. In DNA form, the CDR3 reads TGTGCCAGCAGCCAAGTCTCGTCTAGCACAGATACGCAGTATTTT. It is translated as CASSQVSSSTDTQYF.

The chain recombines TRBV6-5 with TRBJ2-2, with D hard to call. CDR1 and CDR2 (germline): MNHEY, SVGAGI. V gave up 2 bases and J gave up 6 bases, with 4 bases separating them. The CDR3 contains 12 residues. The CDR3 bases are TGTGCCAGCAGTTACACTTCCGGGGAGCTGTTTTTT. Its translation is CASSYTSGELFF.

The chain has TRBV14 and TRBJ1-2, with 11 bases that match TRBD1. The length of the CDR3 is 15 residues. Trimming cost V 5 bases and J 4 bases; bases outside gene matches: 6. Germline values: CDR1 SGHDN, CDR2 FVKESK. The CDR3 is CASSVGQGAGYGYTF. DNA for the CDR3: TGTGCCAGCAGCGTCGGACAGGGGGCGGGCTATGGCTACACCTTC. The full variable domain, its missing parts supplied by reference TRBV14 and TRBJ1-2, is EAGVTQFPSHSVIEKGQTVTLRCDPISGHDNLYWYRRVMGKEIKFLLHFVKESKQDESGMPNNRFLAERTGGTYSTLKVQPAELEDSGVYFCASSVGQGAGYGYTFGSGTRLTVV.

The rearrangement joins TRBV7-6 to TRBJ2-7; tentative D call: TRBD2 (7 bases). The CDR3 totals 20 residues. Trimming cost V 2 bases and J 0 bases, with 26 bases left between them. The germline gives CDR1 SGHVS, CDR2 FNYEAQ. The CDR3 nucleotides are TGTGCCAGCAGCTTACTGGGGTGGGGAGGGACGCAAGGGGGCTCCTACGAGCAGTACTTC. Protein product: CASSLLGWGGTQGGSYEQYF.

This chain joins TRBV28 and TRBJ2-5, with TRBD2 as a possible D gene (5 bases). This CDR3 comprises 14 residues. Between the trimmed V and J ends, which lost 1 base and 7 bases, there was a span of 13 bases. Germline V CDR1 and CDR2: MDHEN, SYDVKM. In DNA, the CDR3 is TGTGCCAGCAGTTTATTCGACCCCGAGGGGACCCAGTACTTC. Protein: CASSLFDPEGTQYF.

This clone came up a few times. This chain connects TRBV11-2 to TRBJ2-7; TRBD2 matches 11 bases. Trimming removed 6 bases from V and 4 bases from J; junction bases left unmatched: 17. This CDR3 contains 18 residues. Germline values: CDR1 SGHAT, CDR2 FQNNGV. The CDR3 DNA follows: TGTGCCAGCAGATGGAAGGGACTAGCGGACTTATCGGGGTACGAGCAGTACTTC. Translation gives CASRWKGLADLSGYEQYF.

The chain carries TRBV6-5 and TRBJ1-1; TRBD1 is a possible D gene (5 bases). This CDR3 has 13 residues. Germline V gene sequence: CDR1 MNHEY, CDR2 SVGAGI. Trimming removed 0 bases at V and 10 bases at J, with 12 bases between. The CDR3, as DNA: TGTGCCAGCAGTTACTCGATCCAGCAGGGAGCTTTCTTT. This sequence encodes CASSYSIQQGAFF.

The sample holds one count of this clone. The chain recombines TRBV2 with TRBJ2-7, with TRBD1 as a possible D gene (5 bases). Germline CDR1 SNHLY, CDR2 FYNNEI. The CDR3 contains 13 residues. V was shortened by 11 bases and J by 0 bases, with 14 bases between the two germline ends. CDR3 nucleotides: TGTGCCCGAAAGGACAACCGCTCCTACGAGCAGTACTTC. It translates to CARKDNRSYEQYF.

This chain joins TRBV4-1 and TRBJ1-2, with 10 bases that match TRBD1. The CDR3 runs to 17 residues. Losses at the gene ends were 3 bases for V and 8 bases for J; bases not matched to a gene: 15. CDR1 MGHRA and CDR2 YSYEKL come from the germline V gene. DNA of the CDR3: TGCGCCAGCAGCCAGGGTTTGGGAGCCGGGACAGGGGACGGCTACACCTTC. Translation: CASSQGLGAGTGDGYTF.

V and J are TRBV25-1 and TRBJ2-7; TRBD1 matches at 9 bases. This CDR3 region has 16 residues. CDR1 is MGHDK and CDR2 is SYGVNS in the germline V gene. Germline trimming cut 2 bases from V and 1 base from J; bases unmatched to any gene: 6. The CDR3 sequence: CASSEGVGTGSYEQYF. CDR3 sequence (DNA): TGTGCCAGCAGTGAAGGAGTGGGGACAGGGTCCTACGAGCAGTACTTC.

The chain carries TRBV6-1 and TRBJ1-4; D call uncertain. This CDR3 has 13 residues. Germline V gene lookup returns CDR1 MNHNS and CDR2 SASEGT. Trimming stripped 7 bases from V and 8 bases from J, with 14 bases between. CDR3 sequence: CASTRRAEEKLFF. In nucleotides, the CDR3 is TGTGCCAGCACCAGGCGGGCAGAAGAAAAACTGTTTTTT.

The rearrangement uses TRBV6-5 and TRBJ1-2; possibly TRBD1 for D (5 bases). This CDR3 has 15 amino acids. CDR1 is MNHEY and CDR2 is SVGAGI in the germline V gene. Trimming removed 2 bases from V and 4 bases from J, with 14 bases in between. CDR3 loop: CASSYTKGIAYGYTF. The CDR3 region has the DNA TGTGCCAGCAGTTACACCAAGGGGATCGCCTATGGCTACACCTTC.

This chain joins TRBV28 and TRBJ1-5, with 10 bases that match TRBD1. CDR1 MDHEN and CDR2 SYDVKM come from the germline V gene. The CDR3 contains 21 residues. With V trimmed by 3 bases and J by 0 bases, 17 bases remained unmatched. The CDR3 spells CASSFPVLRDRGPYSNQPQHF. The CDR3 coding sequence is TGTGCCAGCAGTTTCCCCGTGTTAAGGGACAGGGGTCCGTATAGCAATCAGCCCCAGCATTTT.

Notes on this clone: The junction differs from germline at one of its ends, possibly a read error. This rearrangement joins TRBV7-7 to TRBJ1-6; maybe TRBD1 (5 bases). CDR3 size: 14 residues. CDR1 is SSHAT and CDR2 is FNYEAQ in the germline V gene (reference sequence). CDR3 DNA sequence: TGTGCTAGCAGTACCGGACACCTTAATTCACCCCTCCACTTT. As protein: CASSTGHLNSPLHF.

The rearrangement links TRBV27 to TRBJ2-1; weak D call: TRBD1 (6 bases). Germline V CDR1 and CDR2: MNHEY, SMNVEV (reference sequence). V dropped 3 bases and J dropped 6 bases, with 9 bases sitting between them. CDR3 size: 13 residues. The CDR3 nucleotides read TGTGCCAGCAGTTTGGACAGAGCCAATGAGCAGTTCTTC. Encoded protein: CASSLDRANEQFF.

This chain uses TRBV19 with TRBJ1-5; 7 bases fit TRBD1. CDR3 length: 14 amino acids. V lost 5 bases, J lost 4 bases, and 5 bases stayed unmatched. Germline CDR1 is LNHDA and CDR2 is SQIVND (reference sequence). The DNA for the CDR3 is TGTGCCAGTAGTTTCGGGACAGCGAATCAGCCCCAGCATTTT. As protein: CASSFGTANQPQHF.

This chain joins TRBV27 and TRBJ2-1, with 13 bases identical to TRBD2. Germline V gene sequence: CDR1 MNHEY, CDR2 SMNVEV (reference sequence). V gave up 5 bases and J gave up 8 bases; unmatched junction bases: 12. The CDR3 is made up of 17 amino acids. CDR3 coding DNA: TGTGCCAGCAGTCAACGACTAGCGGGAGGTATTTTGGATGAGCAGTTCTTC. Its protein product is CASSQRLAGGILDEQFF.

The V and J genes are TRBV7-9 and TRBJ1-2, with TRBD1 identical over 9 bases. The CDR3 has 14 amino acids. V trimming: 2 bases; J trimming: 6 bases; junction bases outside the gene matches: 4. Germline assignment: CDR1 SEHNR and CDR2 FQNEAQ (reference sequence). CDR3 sequence reads: CASSLIGTGHGYTF. As DNA, the CDR3 is TGTGCCAGCAGCTTAATCGGGACAGGGCATGGCTACACCTTC.

This chain connects TRBV4-1 to TRBJ2-1; 10 positions match TRBD2. Trimming removed 4 bases from V and 9 bases from J; junction bases left unmatched: 15. Looked up from germline, CDR1 is MGHRA and CDR2 is YSYEKL. This CDR3 has 17 amino acids. This chain's CDR3 is CASSPQVDLAGEAEQFF. CDR3 DNA sequence: TGCGCCAGCAGCCCCCAAGTGGACCTAGCGGGAGAGGCTGAGCAGTTCTTC.

V gene TRBV7-8 combines with J gene TRBJ2-3; no definite D call. Germline V CDR1 and CDR2: SGHVS, FQNEAQ. The CDR3 length is 13 residues. V lost 1 base and J 3 bases, leaving 5 bases between the germline ends. CDR3 DNA sequence: TGTGCCAGCAGCTTAGTCCTTACAGATACGCAGTATTTT. Amino acids: CASSLVLTDTQYF. Using reference TRBV7-8 and TRBJ2-3 for the parts outside the CDR3, the full variable domain is GAGVSQSPRYKVAKRGQDVALRCDPISGHVSLFWYQQALGQGPEFLTYFQNEAQLDKSGLPSDRFFAERPEGSVSTLKIQRTQQEDSAVYLCASSLVLTDTQYFGPGTRLTVL.